The rows below give T cell receptor beta chains drawn from one sample of a study of OX40 agonist ivuxolimab in advanced cancers. This table comes from immunoSEQ multiplex PCR, and its TCRdb copy is limited to in-frame clones, with some not included. The sample lists about 110,000 clones, under 95% occurring once. Sequences were derived from CD4+ or CD8+ T cells sorted from blood, sampled in a trial of the OX40 agonist ivuxolimab. These receptors originate from an adult with an advanced solid tumor such as melanoma, head and neck, liver or kidney cancer. CDR3s include the opening cysteine and the closing phenylalanine or tryptophan. The D gene is left open where the match is weak. Size is omitted from some rows. Given values are once, few, many or a class for expanded clones.

D gene,J gene,clone size,V gene,CDR3 DNA,CDR3 protein
-,TRBJ1-5,-,TRBV7-9,TGTGCCAGCAGCGGGGGCGGCGGTAGCAATCAGCCCCAGCATTTT,CASSGGGGSNQPQHF
-,TRBJ2-3,-,TRBV19,TGTGCCAGTAGTATGGCCCCTGTTGGAGGCACAGATACGCAGTATTTT,CASSMAPVGGTDTQYF
-,TRBJ2-2,-,TRBV19,TGTGCCAGCAGTAGGGATACCCCGTTGAACACCGGGGAGCTGTTTTTT,CASSRDTPLNTGELFF
-,TRBJ2-7,-,TRBV29-1,TGCAGCGTTGGGAACCACCGGGAGCAGTACTTC,CSVGNHREQYF
-,TRBJ2-7,-,TRBV5-4,TGTGCCAGCAGCTTGGATGGGCGGGTTTACGAGCAGTACTTC,CASSLDGRVYEQYF
-,TRBJ2-2,-,TRBV6-5,TGTGCCAGCAGTTACAACACCGGGGAGCTGTTTTTT,CASSYNTGELFF
-,TRBJ1-5,-,TRBV10-1,TGCGCCACACTCGAGAGGGTGGTACAGCCCCAGCATTTT,CATLERVVQPQHF
-,TRBJ1-1,-,TRBV11-1,TGTGCCAGCAGCCGCCCCAGGGTGCCCCCCAATGAAGCTTTCTTT,CASSRPRVPPNEAFF
-,TRBJ1-5,-,TRBV10-3,TGTGCCATCAGTGAGCGTCAAGACAATCAGCCCCAGCATTTT,CAISERQDNQPQHF
-,TRBJ1-5,-,TRBV6-5,TGTGCCAGCAGTTCCACCGGTCGGGTAAATCAGCCCCAGCATTTT,CASSSTGRVNQPQHF
-,TRBJ2-3,-,TRBV28,TGTGCCAGCAGTTTAGGGCGGAGGAATACAGATACGCAGTATTTT,CASSLGRRNTDTQYF
-,TRBJ2-7,-,TRBV7-9,TGTGCCAGCAGCTTAGCGGGACGGGAGCAGTACTTC,CASSLAGREQYF
-,TRBJ2-3,once,TRBV27,TGTGCCAGCAGTGACCACAGGGAATGGGCAGATACGCAGTATTTT,CASSDHREWADTQYF
-,TRBJ2-7,-,TRBV11-2,TGTGCCAGCAGCTTGAATCGGGAGCAGTACTTC,CASSLNREQYF
-,TRBJ1-2,-,TRBV30,TGTGCCTGGCATCGAGGTACAGGCCGAGTCACTAGCTATGGCTACACCTTC,CAWHRGTGRVTSYGYTF
TRBD1,TRBJ1-4,-,TRBV2,TGTGCCAGCAGGGGGGGGACAGGGCCTAATGAAAAACTGTTTTTT,CASRGGTGPNEKLFF
-,TRBJ2-7,-,TRBV9,TGTGCCAGCAGCGGACCAGGGGACCCTCACGAGCAGTACTTC,CASSGPGDPHEQYF
TRBD2,TRBJ2-7,-,TRBV12-5,TGTGCTAGTGGCCGCGGACTAGCGGGAGATAAGGGGTACGAGCAGTACTTC,CASGRGLAGDKGYEQYF
-,TRBJ2-2,-,TRBV5-4,TGTGCCAGCAGCTTGGCGGCAATCAACACCGGGGAGCTGTTTTTT,CASSLAAINTGELFF
-,TRBJ1-2,-,TRBV19,TGTGCCAGTAGTATTGGCAGGGCCTATGGCTACACCTTC,CASSIGRAYGYTF